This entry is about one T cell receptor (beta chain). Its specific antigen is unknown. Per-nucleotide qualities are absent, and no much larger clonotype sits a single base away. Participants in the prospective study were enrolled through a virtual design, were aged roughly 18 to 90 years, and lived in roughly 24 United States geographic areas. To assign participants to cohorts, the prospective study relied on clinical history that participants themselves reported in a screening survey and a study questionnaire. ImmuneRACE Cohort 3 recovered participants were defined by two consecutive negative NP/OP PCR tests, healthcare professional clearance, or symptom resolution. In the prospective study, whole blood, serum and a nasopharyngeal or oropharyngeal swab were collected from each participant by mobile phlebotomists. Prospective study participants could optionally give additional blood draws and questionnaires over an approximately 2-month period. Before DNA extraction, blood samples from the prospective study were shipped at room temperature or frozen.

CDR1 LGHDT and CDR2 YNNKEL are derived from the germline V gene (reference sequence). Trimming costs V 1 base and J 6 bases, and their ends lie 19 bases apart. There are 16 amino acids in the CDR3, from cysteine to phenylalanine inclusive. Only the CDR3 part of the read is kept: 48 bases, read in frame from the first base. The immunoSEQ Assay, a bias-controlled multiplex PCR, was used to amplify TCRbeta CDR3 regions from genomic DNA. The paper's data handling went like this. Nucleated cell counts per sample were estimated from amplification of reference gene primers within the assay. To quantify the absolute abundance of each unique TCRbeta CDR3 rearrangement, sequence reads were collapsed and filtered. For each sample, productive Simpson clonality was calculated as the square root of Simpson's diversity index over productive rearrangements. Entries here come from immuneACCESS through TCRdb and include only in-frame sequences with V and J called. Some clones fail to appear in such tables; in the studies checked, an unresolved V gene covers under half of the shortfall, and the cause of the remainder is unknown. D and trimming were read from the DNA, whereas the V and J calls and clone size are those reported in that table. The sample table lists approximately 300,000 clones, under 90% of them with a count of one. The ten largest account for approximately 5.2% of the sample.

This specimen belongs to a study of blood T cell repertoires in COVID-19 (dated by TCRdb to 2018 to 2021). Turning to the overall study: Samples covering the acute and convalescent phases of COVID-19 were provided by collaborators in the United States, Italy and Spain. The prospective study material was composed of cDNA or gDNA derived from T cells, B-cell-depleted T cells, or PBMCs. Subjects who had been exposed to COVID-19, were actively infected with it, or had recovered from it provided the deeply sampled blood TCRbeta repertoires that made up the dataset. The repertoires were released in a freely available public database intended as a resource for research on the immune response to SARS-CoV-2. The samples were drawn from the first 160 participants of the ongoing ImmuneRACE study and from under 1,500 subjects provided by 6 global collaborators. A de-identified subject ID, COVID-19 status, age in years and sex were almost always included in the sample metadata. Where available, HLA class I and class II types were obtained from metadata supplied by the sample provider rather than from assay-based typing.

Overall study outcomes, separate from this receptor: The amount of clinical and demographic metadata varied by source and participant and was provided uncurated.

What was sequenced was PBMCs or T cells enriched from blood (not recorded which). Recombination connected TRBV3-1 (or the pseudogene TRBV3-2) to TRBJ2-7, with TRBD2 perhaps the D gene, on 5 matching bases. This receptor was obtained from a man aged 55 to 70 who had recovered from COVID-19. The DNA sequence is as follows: TGTGCCAGCAGCCAAGGTGTGTGGGAAGTCGGGGTCGAGCAGTACTTC. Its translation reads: CASSQGVWEVGVEQYF.